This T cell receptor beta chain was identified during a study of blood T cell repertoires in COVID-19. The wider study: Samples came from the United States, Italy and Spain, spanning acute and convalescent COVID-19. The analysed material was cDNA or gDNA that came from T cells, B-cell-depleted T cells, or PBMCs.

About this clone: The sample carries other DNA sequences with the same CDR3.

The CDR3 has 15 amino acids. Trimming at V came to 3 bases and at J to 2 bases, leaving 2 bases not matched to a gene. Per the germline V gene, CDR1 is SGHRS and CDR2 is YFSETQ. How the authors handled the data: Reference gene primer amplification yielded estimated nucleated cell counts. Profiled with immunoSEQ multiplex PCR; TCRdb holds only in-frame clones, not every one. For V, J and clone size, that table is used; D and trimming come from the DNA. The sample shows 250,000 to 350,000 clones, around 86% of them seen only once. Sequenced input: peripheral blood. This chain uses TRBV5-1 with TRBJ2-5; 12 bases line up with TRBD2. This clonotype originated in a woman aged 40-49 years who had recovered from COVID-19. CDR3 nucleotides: TGCGCCAGCAGCTCCGGACTAGCGGGACAAGAGACCCAGTACTTC. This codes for CASSSGLAGQETQYF.